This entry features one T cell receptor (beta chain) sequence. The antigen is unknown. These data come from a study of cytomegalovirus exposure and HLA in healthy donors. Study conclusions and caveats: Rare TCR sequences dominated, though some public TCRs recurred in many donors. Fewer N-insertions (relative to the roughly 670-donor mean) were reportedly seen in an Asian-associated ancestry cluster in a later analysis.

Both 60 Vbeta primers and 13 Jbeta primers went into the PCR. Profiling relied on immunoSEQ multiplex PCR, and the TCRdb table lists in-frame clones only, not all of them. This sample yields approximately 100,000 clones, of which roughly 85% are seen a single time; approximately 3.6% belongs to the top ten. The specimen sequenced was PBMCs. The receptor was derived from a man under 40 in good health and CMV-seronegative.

Here the CDR3 DNA reads TGTGCCAGTAGTATAGATGCAGGGGACAGGTTCACAGATACGCAGTATTTT. Encoded protein: CASSIDAGDRFTDTQYF. The chain employs TRBV19 and TRBJ2-3; 8 bases line up with TRBD1. The ends lost 0 bases at V and 2 bases at J; junction bases unmatched: 7. The CDR3 length is 17 residues. Germline V lookup: CDR1 LNHDA, CDR2 SQIVND (reference sequence).